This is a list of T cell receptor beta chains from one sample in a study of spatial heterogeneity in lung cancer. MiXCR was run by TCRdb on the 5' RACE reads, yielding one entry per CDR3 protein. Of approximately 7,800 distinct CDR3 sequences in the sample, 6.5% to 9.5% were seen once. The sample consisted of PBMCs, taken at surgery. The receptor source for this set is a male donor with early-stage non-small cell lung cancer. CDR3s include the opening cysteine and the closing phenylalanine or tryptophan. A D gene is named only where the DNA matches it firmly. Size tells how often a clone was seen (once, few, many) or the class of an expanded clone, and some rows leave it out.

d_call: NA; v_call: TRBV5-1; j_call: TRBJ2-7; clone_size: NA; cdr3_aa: CASSLEGSYEQYF; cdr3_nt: TGCGCCAGCAGCTTGGAGGGGTCCTACGAGCAGTACTTC
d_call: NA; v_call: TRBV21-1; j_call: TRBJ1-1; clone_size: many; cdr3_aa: CASSKVRGQTEAFF; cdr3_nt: TGTGCCAGCAGCAAAGTTAGAGGACAAACGGAAGCTTTCTTT
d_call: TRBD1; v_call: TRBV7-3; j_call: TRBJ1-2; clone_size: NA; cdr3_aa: CASSPGQGTNYGYTF; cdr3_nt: TGTGCCAGCAGCCCGGGACAGGGGACGAACTATGGCTACACCTTC
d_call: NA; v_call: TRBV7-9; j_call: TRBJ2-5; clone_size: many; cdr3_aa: CASSLLFQETQYF; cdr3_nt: TGTGCCAGCAGCTTATTATTCCAAGAGACCCAGTACTTC
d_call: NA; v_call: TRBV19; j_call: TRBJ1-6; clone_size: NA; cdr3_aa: CASSIYDGNNSPLHF; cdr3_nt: TGTGCCAGTAGTATTTATGACGGAAATAATTCACCCCTCCACTTT
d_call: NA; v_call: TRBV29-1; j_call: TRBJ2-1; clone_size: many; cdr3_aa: CSVEDPDPPPNF; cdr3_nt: TGCAGCGTTGAAGATCCGGATCCGCCCCCAAACTTC
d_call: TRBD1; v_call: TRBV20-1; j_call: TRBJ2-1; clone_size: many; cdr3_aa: CSATTGANSYNEQFF; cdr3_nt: TGCAGTGCTACGACAGGGGCAAACTCCTACAATGAGCAGTTCTTC
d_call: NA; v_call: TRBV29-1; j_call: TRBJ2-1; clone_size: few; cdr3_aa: CSVFRQSQNSYNEQFF; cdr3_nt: TGCAGCGTCTTTAGACAGAGCCAAAACTCCTACAATGAGCAGTTCTTC
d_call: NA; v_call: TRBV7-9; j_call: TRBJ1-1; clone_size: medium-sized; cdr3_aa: CASSLALVEAFF; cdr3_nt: TGTGCCAGCAGCTTAGCGCTCGTTGAAGCTTTCTTT
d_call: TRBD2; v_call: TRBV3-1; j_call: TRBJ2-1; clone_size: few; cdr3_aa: CASSRRWTSGDYNEQFF; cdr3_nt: TGTGCCAGCAGCCGCCGCTGGACTAGCGGAGATTACAATGAGCAGTTCTTC
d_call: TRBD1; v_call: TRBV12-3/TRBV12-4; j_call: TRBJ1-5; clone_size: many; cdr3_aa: CASSRGGADQPQHF; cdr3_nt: TGTGCCAGCAGTAGAGGGGGCGCGGACCAGCCCCAGCATTTT
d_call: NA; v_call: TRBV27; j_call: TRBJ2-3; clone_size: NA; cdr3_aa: CASSYENTDTQYF; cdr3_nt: TGTGCCAGCAGTTACGAAAACACAGATACGCAGTATTTT
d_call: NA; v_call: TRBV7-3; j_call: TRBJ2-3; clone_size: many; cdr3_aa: CASSPWGASTDTQYF; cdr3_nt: TGTGCCAGCAGCCCTTGGGGCGCTAGCACAGATACGCAGTATTTT
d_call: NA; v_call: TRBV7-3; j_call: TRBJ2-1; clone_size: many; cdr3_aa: CASSLDTTRFYNEQFF; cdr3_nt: TGTGCCAGCAGCTTAGACACGACCCGCTTCTACAATGAGCAGTTCTTC
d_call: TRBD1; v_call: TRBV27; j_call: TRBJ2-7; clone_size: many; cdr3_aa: CASSFGQDYEQYF; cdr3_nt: TGTGCCAGCAGTTTCGGACAGGACTACGAGCAGTACTTC
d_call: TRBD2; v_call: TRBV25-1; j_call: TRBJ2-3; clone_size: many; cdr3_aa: CASSDRREEVNRTSTDTQYF; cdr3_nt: TGTGCCAGCAGTGATCGACGGGAGGAGGTAAATCGCACTAGCACAGATACGCAGTATTTT
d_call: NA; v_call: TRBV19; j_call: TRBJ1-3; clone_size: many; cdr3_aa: CASSWGIGVTGNTIYF; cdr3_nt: TGTGCCAGTAGTTGGGGGATCGGAGTGACTGGAAACACCATATATTTT
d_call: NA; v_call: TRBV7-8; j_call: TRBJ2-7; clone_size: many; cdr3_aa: CASSPLSATYEQYF; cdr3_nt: TGTGCCAGCAGCCCCCTGAGCGCCACCTACGAGCAGTACTTC
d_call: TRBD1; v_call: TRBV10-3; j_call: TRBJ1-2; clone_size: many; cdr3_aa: CAITETGGNGYTF; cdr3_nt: TGTGCCATCACCGAGACAGGGGGCAATGGCTACACCTTC
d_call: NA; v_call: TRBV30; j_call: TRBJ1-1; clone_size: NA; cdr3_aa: CAWSVGHLDTEAFF; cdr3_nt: TGTGCCTGGAGTGTCGGACACTTGGACACTGAAGCTTTCTTT
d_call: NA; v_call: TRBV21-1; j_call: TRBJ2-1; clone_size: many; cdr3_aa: CASSKGPLAVYLREQFF; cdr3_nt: TGTGCCAGCAGCAAAGGGCCACTAGCGGTGTATCTACGGGAGCAGTTCTTC
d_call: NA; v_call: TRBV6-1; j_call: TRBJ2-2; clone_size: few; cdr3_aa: CASSKERVGTGELFF; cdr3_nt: TGTGCCAGCAGCAAAGAGAGGGTCGGCACCGGGGAGCTGTTTTTT
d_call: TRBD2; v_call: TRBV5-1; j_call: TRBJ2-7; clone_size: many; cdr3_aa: CASSFSGSSYEQYF; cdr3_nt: TGCGCCAGCAGCTTTAGCGGGAGCTCCTACGAGCAGTACTTC
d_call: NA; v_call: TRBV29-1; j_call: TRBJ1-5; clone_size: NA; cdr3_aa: CSVALSTNSNQPRHF; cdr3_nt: TGCAGCGTTGCCCTTTCGACAAATAGCAATCAGCCCCGGCATTTT
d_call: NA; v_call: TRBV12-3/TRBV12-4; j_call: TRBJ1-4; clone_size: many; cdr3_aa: CASSKDNTGIGKLFF; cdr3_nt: TGTGCCAGCAGTAAGGACAATACCGGTATCGGAAAACTGTTTTTT
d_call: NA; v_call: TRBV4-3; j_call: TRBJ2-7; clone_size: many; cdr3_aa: CASSQGLLYEQYF; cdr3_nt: TGCGCCAGCAGCCAAGGACTCCTCTACGAGCAGTACTTC
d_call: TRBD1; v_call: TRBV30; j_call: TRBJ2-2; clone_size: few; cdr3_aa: CAWNRGNTGELFF; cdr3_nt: TGTGCCTGGAACAGGGGGAACACCGGGGAGCTGTTTTTT
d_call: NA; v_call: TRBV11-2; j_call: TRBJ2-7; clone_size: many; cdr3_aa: CASSYRSPAAYEQYF; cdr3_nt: TGTGCCAGCAGCTATAGAAGTCCAGCAGCTTACGAGCAGTACTTC
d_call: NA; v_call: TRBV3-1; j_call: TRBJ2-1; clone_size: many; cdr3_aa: CASSLLGTYNEQFF; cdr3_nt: TGTGCCAGCAGCCTCCTTGGTACCTACAATGAGCAGTTCTTC
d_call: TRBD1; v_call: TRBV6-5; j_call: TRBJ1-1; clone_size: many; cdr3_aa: CASSYSVVKGARRDTEAFF; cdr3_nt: TGTGCCAGCAGTTACTCAGTGGTCAAGGGGGCGCGTAGGGACACTGAAGCTTTCTTT
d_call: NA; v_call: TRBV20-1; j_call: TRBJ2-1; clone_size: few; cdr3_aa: CSARNFEGTARDEQFF; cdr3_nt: TGCAGTGCTAGGAATTTCGAGGGGACGGCGAGGGATGAGCAGTTCTTC
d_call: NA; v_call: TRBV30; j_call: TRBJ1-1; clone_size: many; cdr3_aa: CAWSLSGLGTEAFF; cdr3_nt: TGTGCCTGGAGTCTTAGTGGCCTTGGCACTGAAGCTTTCTTT
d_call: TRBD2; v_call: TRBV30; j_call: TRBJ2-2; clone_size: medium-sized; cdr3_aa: CAWRGLAASGELFF; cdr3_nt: TGTGCCTGGAGGGGACTAGCGGCCAGTGGGGAGCTGTTTTTT
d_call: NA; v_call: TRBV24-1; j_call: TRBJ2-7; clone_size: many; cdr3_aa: CATSAAGAGSYEQYF; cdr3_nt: TGTGCCACCAGTGCCGCGGGCGCGGGATCCTACGAGCAGTACTTC
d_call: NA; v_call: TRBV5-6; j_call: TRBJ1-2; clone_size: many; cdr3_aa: CASSSRVGLYGYTF; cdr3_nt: TGTGCCAGCAGCAGCCGGGTGGGGCTATACGGCTACACCTTC
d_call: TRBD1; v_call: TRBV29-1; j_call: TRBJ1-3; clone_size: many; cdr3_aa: CSVEAYTGGADTIYF; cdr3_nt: TGCAGCGTTGAAGCCTACACAGGGGGCGCGGACACCATATATTTT
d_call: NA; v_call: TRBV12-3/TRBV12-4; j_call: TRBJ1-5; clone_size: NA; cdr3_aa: CASRTDRLGGQPQHF; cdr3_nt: TGTGCCAGCAGAACCGACAGGTTGGGTGGTCAGCCCCAGCATTTT
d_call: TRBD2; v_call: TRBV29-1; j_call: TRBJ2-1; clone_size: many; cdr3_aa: CSMGLAGVYEQFF; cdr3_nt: TGCAGCATGGGACTAGCGGGAGTCTATGAGCAGTTCTTC
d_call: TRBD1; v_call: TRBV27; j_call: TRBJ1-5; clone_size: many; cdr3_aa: CASSSTKQYRGLDQPQHF; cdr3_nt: TGTGCCAGCAGTTCAACAAAACAATACAGGGGGCTTGATCAGCCCCAGCATTTT
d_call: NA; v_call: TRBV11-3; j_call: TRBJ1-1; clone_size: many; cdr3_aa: CASSSGDGSMNTEAFF; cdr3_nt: TGTGCCAGCAGCTCCGGGGACGGCAGTATGAACACTGAAGCTTTCTTT
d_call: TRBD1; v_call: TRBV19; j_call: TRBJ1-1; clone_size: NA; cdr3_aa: CASINSPGTGGVNTEAFF; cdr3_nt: TGTGCCAGTATCAACTCTCCCGGGACAGGGGGCGTGAACACTGAAGCTTTCTTT
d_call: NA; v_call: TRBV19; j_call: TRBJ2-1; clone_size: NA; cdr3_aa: CASSIWTALYNEQFF; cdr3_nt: TGTGCCAGTAGTATTTGGACGGCCCTATACAATGAGCAGTTCTTC
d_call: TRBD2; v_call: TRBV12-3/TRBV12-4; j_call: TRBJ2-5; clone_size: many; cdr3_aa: CASSTGLAVRETQYF; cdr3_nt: TGTGCCAGCAGTACCGGACTAGCCGTTAGAGAGACCCAGTACTTC
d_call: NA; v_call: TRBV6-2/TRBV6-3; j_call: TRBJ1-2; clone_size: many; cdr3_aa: CASMGPLGGYTF; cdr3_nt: TGTGCCAGCATGGGACCGCTAGGAGGCTACACCTTC
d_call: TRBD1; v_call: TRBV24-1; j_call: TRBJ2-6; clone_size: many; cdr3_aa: CATSDATLGQGATGANVLTF; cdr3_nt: TGTGCCACCAGTGATGCCACCTTGGGACAGGGGGCTACTGGGGCCAACGTCCTGACTTTC